In its sample, the clone carrying this T cell receptor beta chain was seen many times. The antigen is undetermined. Germline V gene lookup returns CDR1 SGHVS and CDR2 FQNEAQ. CDR3 length: 15 residues. The germline V and J ends were trimmed by 5 bases and 0 bases, with 14 bases remaining between them. Unique molecular identifiers were built into the TCRbeta library. In TCRdb, the PCR reads were re-called with MiXCR into one record per CDR3 protein. The sample carries hundreds of thousands of distinct CDR3 sequences, roughly a tenth recorded once. The data are from a study of T-cell reconstitution after alpha-beta-depleted transplantation in children. Findings of the study overall: The high TCRbeta diversity at day 60 in some patients came from surviving recipient T cells and thymic progenitors. Where alpha-beta T cells came from about two months after transplant was reportedly several hundred expanded graft clones. It was newly produced T cells that mostly accounted for T-cell counts and diversity one year after transplant.

Sequencing was performed on PBMCs, taken before TCRalphabeta/CD19-depleted stem cell transplant. The chain joins TRBV7-8 to TRBJ2-7; perhaps TRBD1 as D (5 bases). The source is a boy in the first two years of life with acute myeloid leukemia, due to receive a stem cell transplant. The chain's CDR3 is CASSRTGRASYEQYF. CDR3 sequence (DNA): TGTGCCAGCAGCCGCACAGGAAGGGCCTCCTACGAGCAGTACTTC. The full variable domain, in which reference TRBV7-8 and TRBJ2-7 provide the parts outside the CDR3, is GAGVSQSPRYKVAKRGQDVALRCDPISGHVSLFWYQQALGQGPEFLTYFQNEAQLDKSGLPSDRFFAERPEGSVSTLKIQRTQQEDSAVYLCASSRTGRASYEQYFGPGTRLTVT.